This entry lists 8 T cell receptor beta chains sequenced from one sample in a study of cytomegalovirus exposure and HLA in healthy donors. Using immunoSEQ multiplex PCR, the repertoire was profiled, and TCRdb retains in-frame clones only, with some absent. The sample yields 200,000 to 250,000 clones, approximately 83% seen once. Sequenced input: PBMCs. The receptors come from a woman between 25 and 40 years old in good health and CMV-seropositive.

The V and J genes are TRBV5-1 and TRBJ2-5; D is undetermined. Trimming left V 4 bases short and J 5 bases short, with 15 bases between. The germline CDR1 and CDR2 sequences are SGHRS and YFSETQ. The CDR3 extends over 14 amino acids. The CDR3 bases are TGCGCCAGCAGCCCCACAGATGCCGTGGAGACCCAGTACTTC. Residues: CASSPTDAVETQYF.

The genes are TRBV28 and TRBJ1-5; D may be TRBD1 (6 bases). V lost 9 bases and J lost 5, with 26 bases in between. Germline CDR1 reads MDHEN; CDR2 reads SYDVKM. The CDR3 runs to 17 residues. The CDR3 sequence is CASTYPRARGDYQPQHF. The CDR3 DNA reads TGTGCCAGTACTTACCCCAGAGCCAGGGGCGACTATCAGCCCCAGCATTTT. The whole variable domain, remainder taken from reference TRBV28 and TRBJ1-5, is DVKVTQSSRYLVKRTGEKVFLECVQDMDHENMFWYRQDPGLGLRLIYFSYDVKMKEKGDIPEGYSVSREKKERFSLILESASTNQTSMYLCASTYPRARGDYQPQHFGDGTRLSIL.

V and J are TRBV4-1 and TRBJ2-7; D possibly corresponds to TRBD2 (5 bases). The ends were cut back, 5 bases at V and 6 bases at J, with 8 bases in the middle. Germline V gene lookup returns CDR1 MGHRA and CDR2 YSYEKL. The length of the CDR3 is 11 residues. CDR3 amino acids: CASSTRGEQYF. The CDR3 coding sequence is TGCGCCAGCAGCACCCGGGGCGAGCAGTACTTC.

The chain recombines TRBV12-5 with TRBJ1-4; D is possibly TRBD1 (5 bases). This CDR3 is built from 13 residues. Trimming pared 2 bases from V and 8 bases from J, leaving 9 bases between. Germline values: CDR1 LGHNT, CDR2 FRNRAP. The CDR3 DNA is TGTGCTAGTGGTTTGACAAGGGACGAAAAACTGTTTTTT. It yields the protein CASGLTRDEKLFF.

This clone appeared a few times. The chain combines TRBV2 with TRBJ1-4; D is perhaps TRBD1 (5 bases). CDR1 is SNHLY and CDR2 is FYNNEI in the germline V gene. Trimming took off 6 bases at V and 8 bases at J, with 19 bases between the two ends. The CDR3 length is 15 residues. CDR3: CASSQRDGRGEKLFF. Written as DNA, the CDR3 is TGTGCCAGCAGCCAAAGGGACGGAAGAGGGGAAAAACTGTTTTTT.

This clone was found once. The V call is TRBV28, the J call TRBJ1-2, with 9 bases matching TRBD1. The junction had 16 bases not matched to a gene; V was cut back by 10 bases and J by 4 bases. In germline, CDR1 is MDHEN, CDR2 SYDVKM. The CDR3 spans 16 residues. The CDR3 reads CATIDSPGQGGYGYTF. The CDR3 DNA follows: TGTGCCACCATCGACAGTCCGGGACAGGGAGGCTATGGCTACACCTTC.

The chain carries TRBV5-6 and TRBJ2-7; TRBD1 matches 10 bases. Germline V gene lookup returns CDR1 SGHDT and CDR2 YYEEEE. The CDR3 is 19 residues long. J was trimmed by 0 bases and V by 2 bases; bases with no gene match: 14. CDR3 DNA sequence: TGTGCCAGCAGCTTTACCGACAGGGGGCGCGTTTTGACCTCCTACGAGCAGTACTTC. Amino acid sequence: CASSFTDRGRVLTSYEQYF.

This chain connects TRBV30 to TRBJ2-2; TRBD1 agrees at 9 bases. This CDR3 is built from 14 residues. Losses at the gene ends were 4 bases for V and 5 bases for J; bases not matched to a gene: 5. Germline V gene lookup returns CDR1 GTSNPN and CDR2 SVGIG (reference sequence). The CDR3 is CAWKDRGRTGELFF. CDR3 nucleotides: TGTGCCTGGAAGGACAGGGGTCGAACCGGGGAGCTGTTTTTT.